What follows describes a single T cell receptor (beta chain). The sample originates from a study of technical replicates of blood from a handful of donors. The CDR3 consists of 17 residues. The junction had 13 bases not matched to a gene; V was cut back by 3 bases and J by 5 bases. Germline CDR1 and CDR2: MGHRA and YSYEKL. The assay was immunoSEQ multiplex PCR, and TCRdb's table has in-frame clones only and misses some. Of under 85,000 clones in the sample, 85% to 95% were seen once. The chain is built from TRBV4-1 and TRBJ2-1; 7 bases are shared with TRBD1. The sequence was collected from a human donor in good health. The sequencing input was T cells isolated from PBMCs. The CDR3 spells CASSQRLKDRAHNEQFF. The CDR3 bases are TGCGCCAGCAGCCAGCGCTTAAAAGACAGGGCCCACAATGAGCAGTTCTTC.